This entry lists 12 T cell receptor beta chains sequenced from one sample in a study of blood T cell repertoires in COVID-19 (dated by TCRdb to 2019 to 2021). The library was prepared using the immunoSEQ multiplex PCR assay. Entries here come from immuneACCESS through TCRdb and include only in-frame sequences with V and J called. Some clones fail to appear in such tables; in the studies checked, an unresolved V gene covers under half of the shortfall, and the cause of the remainder is unknown. The sample records 250,000 or so clones, around 87% of which are singletons. The biggest ten clones account for 2.1% of the sample. The sample was peripheral blood. The receptors stem from a woman in her sixties with COVID-19, enrolled during active disease.

The V and J genes are TRBV6-5 and TRBJ1-2; TRBD1 is a possible D gene (6 bases). The length of the CDR3 is 14 residues. The V gene's germline CDR1 is MNHEY and CDR2 SVGAGI. V lost 0 bases and J lost 4, with 9 bases in between. The CDR3 is CASSYSGQRYGYTF. CDR3 in DNA: TGTGCCAGCAGTTACTCAGGACAGCGCTATGGCTACACCTTC.

This chain joins TRBV6-5 and TRBJ1-6; D is possibly TRBD1 (5 bases). Germline-derived CDR1 and CDR2 are MNHEY and SVGAGI. Between the trimmed V and J ends, which lost 4 bases and 0 bases, there was a span of 10 bases. The CDR3 sequence is 16 residues long. CDR3 DNA: TGTGCCAGCAGTTGGGGGGGGAGCTCCTATAATTCACCCCTCCACTTT. Protein sequence: CASSWGGSSYNSPLHF.

The gene calls are TRBV7-2 and TRBJ1-4, with D maybe TRBD1 (6 bases). The CDR3 is 15 amino acids. Germline V lookup: CDR1 SGHTA, CDR2 FQGNSA. Trimming pared 4 bases from V and 6 bases from J, leaving 15 bases between. CDR3 sequence (DNA): TGTGCCAGCAGCTGGGGGCGGGGGTCGGATGAAAAACTGTTTTTT. Amino acid sequence: CASSWGRGSDEKLFF. Variable domain in full (rest from reference TRBV7-2 and TRBJ1-4): GAGVSQSPSNKVTEKGKDVELRCDPISGHTALYWYRQSLGQGLEFLIYFQGNSAPDKSGLPSDRFSAERTGGSVSTLTIQRTQQEDSAVYLCASSWGRGSDEKLFFGSGTQLSVL.

V usage is TRBV7-2 and J usage is TRBJ2-7; possibly TRBD1 for D (6 bases). CDR1 is SGHTA, CDR2 FQGNSA, per germline. Trimming cost V 6 bases and J 1 base, with 10 bases left between them. The CDR3 loop spans 13 amino acids. In nucleotides, the CDR3 is TGTGCCAGCAGGCCCACAGGGTCCTACGAGCAGTACTTC. Its translation is CASRPTGSYEQYF.

The chain is built from TRBV5-6 and TRBJ2-7; weak D call: TRBD2 (7 bases). Germline V CDR1 and CDR2: SGHDT, YYEEEE. The V gene lost 3 bases and the J gene lost 6 bases, with 16 bases spanning the gap. CDR3 length: 14 amino acids. The CDR3 coding sequence is TGTGCCAGCAGCTGGGGGGGGCGCCGGGTCGAGCAGTACTTC. It is translated as CASSWGGRRVEQYF.

The chain is built from TRBV6-6 and TRBJ2-1; D remains ambiguous. The CDR3 is 13 residues long. V was pared by 6 bases and J by 6 bases, with 12 bases between. Germline V lookup: CDR1 MNHNY, CDR2 SVGAGI (reference sequence). CDR3 bases: TGTGCCAGCAGCCCCCTTTTGCGCAATGAGCAGTTCTTC. It yields the protein CASSPLLRNEQFF.

The gene calls are TRBV7-2 and TRBJ2-3; unclear D gene. Germline V lookup: CDR1 SGHTA, CDR2 FQGNSA. Trimming stripped 2 bases from V and 1 base from J, with 7 bases between. This CDR3 has 14 amino acids. Written as DNA, the CDR3 is TGTGCCAGCAGCTTACTCTCGGGCACAGATACGCAGTATTTT. It specifies CASSLLSGTDTQYF.

The V call is TRBV30, the J call TRBJ1-1; D uncertain. V lost 2 bases and J 6 bases, leaving 10 bases between the germline ends. The CDR3 is 12 amino acids. The germline V gene has CDR1 GTSNPN and CDR2 SVGIG (reference sequence). The CDR3 sequence is CAWSREHSEAFF. CDR3 bases: TGTGCCTGGAGTCGGGAACACTCTGAAGCTTTCTTT.

The chain uses TRBV7-3 and TRBJ1-1; the match to TRBD1 covers 7 bases. CDR3 length: 13 residues. V lost 5 bases and J lost 8; bases outside the gene matches: 8. From germline, CDR1 is SGHTA and CDR2 FQGTGA. In DNA form, the CDR3 reads TGTGCCAGCAGCCCCTCGACAGGGCAAGAAGCTTTCTTT. Its translation is CASSPSTGQEAFF. Combining the CDR3 with reference TRBV7-3 and TRBJ1-1 gives the whole variable domain GAGVSQTPSNKVTEKGKYVELRCDPISGHTALYWYRQSLGQGPEFLIYFQGTGAADDSGLPNDRFFAVRPEGSVSTLKIQRTERGDSAVYLCASSPSTGQEAFFGQGTRLTVV.

The rearrangement uses TRBV30 and TRBJ1-3; a weak D match, TRBD1 (5 bases). Germline loops: CDR1 GTSNPN, CDR2 SVGIG (reference sequence). The CDR3 is made up of 13 amino acids. Trimming took off 2 bases at V and 4 bases at J, with 9 bases between the two ends. CDR3 nucleotides: TGTGCCTGGAGTCTCAACAGGGGAAACACCATATATTTT. Amino acids: CAWSLNRGNTIYF.

This chain's CDR3 is CASSLDPGTGFNYGYTF. CDR3 DNA: TGTGCCAGCAGCTTGGACCCCGGGACAGGCTTTAACTATGGCTACACCTTC. The rearrangement joins TRBV5-5 to TRBJ1-2; 8 bases align to TRBD1. This CDR3 comprises 17 residues. With 0 bases clipped from V and 1 base from J, the junction kept 8 bases outside the gene matches. The germline gives CDR1 SGHKS, CDR2 YYEKEE (reference sequence).

As concerns this clone: Other nucleotide sequences in the sample specify the same CDR3. The chain is built from TRBV18 and TRBJ2-1; the match to TRBD2 covers 9 bases. V shed 3 bases, J shed 4 bases, and the junction held 4 bases outside the gene matches. CDR1 and CDR2 (germline): KGHSH, LQKENI. CDR3 length equals 15 residues. The CDR3 region has the DNA TGTGCCAGCTCACCTTCAAGCGGGGGGTACAATGAGCAGTTCTTC. Translating gives CASSPSSGGYNEQFF. The complete variable domain, with remaining parts taken from reference TRBV18 and TRBJ2-1, reads NAGVMQNPRHLVRRRGQEARLRCSPMKGHSHVYWYRQLPEEGLKFMVYLQKENIIDESGMPKERFSAEFPKEGPSILRIQQVVRGDSAAYFCASSPSSGGYNEQFFGPGTRLTVL.